This entry lists 10 T cell receptor beta chains sequenced from one sample in a study of blood T cells in healthy people across ages. The authors ran a second PCR of roughly 6 to 12 cycles using a sample-barcoded 5' primer and a J-beta primer mix. A single record per CDR3 protein comes from TCRdb applying MiXCR to the 5' RACE reads. The sample consists of more than 1 million distinct CDR3 sequences, 40% to 55% of them appearing once. The specimen was blood. The receptors derive from a woman aged 60 to 75 in good health.

The V call is TRBV7-9, the J call TRBJ2-5, with TRBD2 matching 14 bases. After removal of 2 bases from V and 11 bases from J, the junction contained 16 bases not matched to a gene. Germline-derived CDR1 and CDR2 are SEHNR and FQNEAQ (reference sequence). This CDR3 has 18 amino acids. CDR3: CASSLLGGKPGLAGEQYF. CDR3 DNA sequence: TGTGCCAGCAGCTTATTAGGCGGGAAGCCGGGACTAGCGGGGGAGCAGTACTTC.

Many counts were recorded for this clonotype. This chain connects TRBV20-1 to TRBJ2-1; TRBD2 agrees at 8 bases. The trim removed 5 bases at V and 5 bases at J, leaving 5 bases unmatched. The germline V gene has CDR1 DFQATT and CDR2 SNEGSKA (reference sequence). The CDR3 extends over 13 amino acids. The DNA of the CDR3 is TGCAGTGCTCTCAGCGGGAGAAACAATGAGCAGTTCTTC. As protein: CSALSGRNNEQFF.

This clonotype was detected a few times. This chain's CDR3 is CASSQGWSGGSEGYTF. The DNA for the CDR3 is TGTGCCAGCAGCCAAGGGTGGTCAGGGGGCTCAGAAGGCTACACCTTC. The chain employs TRBV3-1 and TRBJ1-2, with 8 bases lining up with TRBD1. Trimming removed 1 base from V and 8 bases from J; junction bases left unmatched: 12. Germline-derived CDR1 and CDR2 are LGHDT and YNNKEL (reference sequence). The CDR3 runs 16 residues.

V usage is TRBV5-1 and J usage is TRBJ2-1; 7 bases are a match to TRBD1. CDR3 length: 16 residues. In germline, CDR1 is SGHRS, CDR2 YFSETQ. J lost 5 bases, V lost 1 base, and 9 bases had no gene match. CDR3 sequence reads: CASSLWTGSSHNEQFF. CDR3 nucleotides: TGCGCCAGCAGCTTGTGGACAGGTTCTAGCCACAATGAGCAGTTCTTC.

The V call is TRBV2, the J call TRBJ2-4; D unresolved. The ends were cut back, 5 bases at V and 0 bases at J, with 14 bases in the middle. Per the germline V gene, CDR1 is SNHLY and CDR2 is FYNNEI. This CDR3 region has 16 residues. CDR3 sequence reads: CASSISARLAKNIQYF. The CDR3 nucleotides are TGTGCCAGCAGTATTTCCGCCAGACTAGCCAAAAACATTCAGTACTTC.

This chain uses TRBV14 with TRBJ1-2; tentative D call: TRBD1 (6 bases). The CDR3 sequence is 14 residues long. The V end was cut by 4 bases, the J end by 3 bases, with 12 bases between. The V gene's germline CDR1 is SGHDN and CDR2 FVKESK. CDR3 region: CASSPTTGDYGYTF. The CDR3 nucleotides read TGTGCCAGCAGCCCAACGACAGGCGACTATGGCTACACCTTC.

This clonotype was seen repeatedly, ten times or more. V gene TRBV28 combines with J gene TRBJ2-7, with 11 bases matching TRBD2. CDR3 length equals 16 residues. The germline gives CDR1 MDHEN, CDR2 SYDVKM. Germline trimming cut 1 base from V and 5 bases from J; bases unmatched to any gene: 7. The CDR3 DNA follows: TGTGCCAGCAGTTTATCCCTAGCGGGAGGTGGGGACGAGCAGTACTTC. Encoded protein: CASSLSLAGGGDEQYF.

This chain uses TRBV6-5 with TRBJ2-7; unclear D gene. Looked up from germline, CDR1 is MNHEY and CDR2 is SVGAGI. The CDR3 is 11 amino acids. V lost 2 bases, J lost 9 bases, and 8 bases lay in between. CDR3 region: CASSYAGRQYF. CDR3 nucleotide sequence: TGTGCCAGCAGTTACGCCGGCAGGCAGTACTTC.

J is TRBJ2-7 and V is TRBV9, with 9 positions matching TRBD2. V shed 0 bases, J shed 4 bases, and the junction held 5 bases outside the gene matches. Germline-derived CDR1 and CDR2 are SGDLS and YYNGEE. The CDR3 totals 15 residues. In DNA, the CDR3 is TGTGCCAGCAGCGTAGAACCTAGCGGGACATACGAGCAGTACTTC. Translated, it gives CASSVEPSGTYEQYF.

A note on this clonotype: The CDR3 ends on some other residue instead of the conserved phenylalanine or tryptophan, so this is likely a read error. CDR3 sequence: CASSVTGTKETQYS. The CDR3 DNA sequence: TGTGCCAGCAGCGTTACCGGGACTAAAGAGACCCAGTACTCC. The V gene is TRBV7-9, the J gene TRBJ2-7; TRBD2 aligns across 7 bases. Near its end, the DNA agrees better with TRBJ2-5, so the J call may be wrong. Germline V gene sequence: CDR1 SEHNR, CDR2 FQNEAQ (reference sequence). CDR3 length: 14 residues.